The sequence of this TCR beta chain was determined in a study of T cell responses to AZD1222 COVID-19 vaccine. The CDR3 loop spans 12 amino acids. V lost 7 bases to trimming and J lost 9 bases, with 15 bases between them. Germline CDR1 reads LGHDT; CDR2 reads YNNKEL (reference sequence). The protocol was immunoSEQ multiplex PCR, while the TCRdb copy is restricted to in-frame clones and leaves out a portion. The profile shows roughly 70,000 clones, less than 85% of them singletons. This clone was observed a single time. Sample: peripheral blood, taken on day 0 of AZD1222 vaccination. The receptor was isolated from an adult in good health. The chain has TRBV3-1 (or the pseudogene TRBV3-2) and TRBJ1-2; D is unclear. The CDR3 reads CASTINEGSYTF. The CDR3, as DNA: TGTGCCAGCACCATCAACGAGGGAAGCTACACCTTC.